The 16 T cell receptor beta chains below all came from one sample that was sequenced in a study of T-cell memory formation after mild COVID-19. TCRdb re-analysed the 5' RACE reads in MiXCR, keeping a single row per CDR3 protein. Of roughly 140,000 distinct CDR3 sequences listed, 11% to 15% are singletons. The source material was PBMCs or a T cell subset sorted from them (not recorded which). Every receptor here comes from an adult woman who had mild COVID-19 (a few samples of this study predate the infection). Cell type and time point are not known.

This chain uses TRBV24-1 with TRBJ2-3; 7 bases match TRBD1. The CDR3 contains 15 residues. V was clipped by 4 bases and J by 1 base; unmatched bases: 4. Germline V gives CDR1 KGHDR, CDR2 SFDVKD. CDR3 sequence (DNA): TGTGCCACCAGTGACGCCGACAGGGGCACAGATACGCAGTATTTT. Amino acids: CATSDADRGTDTQYF.

This clonotype was seen only a few times. The J gene is TRBJ2-1, the V gene TRBV20-1, with D perhaps TRBD2 (5 bases). Looked up from germline, CDR1 is DFQATT and CDR2 is SNEGSKA (reference sequence). Trimming removed 6 bases at V and 1 base at J, with 13 bases between. The CDR3 extends over 14 amino acids. CDR3: CSAPSSVSYNEQFF. CDR3 nucleotide sequence: TGCAGTGCCCCTAGCTCGGTGTCCTACAATGAGCAGTTCTTC.

The chain is built from TRBV3-1 and TRBJ1-1, with 11 bases lining up with TRBD1. This CDR3 is 17 amino acids long. Per germline, CDR1 LGHDT and CDR2 YNNKEL (reference sequence). Trimming removed 5 bases from V and 3 bases from J; junction bases left unmatched: 11. CDR3 amino acids: CASSSRTGTGGHTEAFF. For the CDR3, the DNA is TGTGCCAGCAGCTCCCGTACCGGGACAGGGGGGCACACTGAAGCTTTCTTT.

Written as DNA, the CDR3 is TGTGCCAGCAGTCTATATCCGGAGGGGGCAGGAGAGACCCAGTACTTC. It codes for CASSLYPEGAGETQYF. The gene calls are TRBV2 and TRBJ2-5, with D perhaps TRBD1 (7 bases). The germline V and J ends were trimmed by 5 bases and 4 bases, with 20 bases remaining between them. Looked up from germline, CDR1 is SNHLY and CDR2 is FYNNEI. The CDR3 loop spans 16 amino acids.

V gene TRBV27 combines with J gene TRBJ2-1; 12 nucleotides align to TRBD2. After removal of 7 bases from V and 8 bases from J, the junction contained 6 bases not matched to a gene. The CDR3 extends over 14 amino acids. Germline CDR1 reads MNHEY; CDR2 reads SMNVEV (reference sequence). As DNA, the CDR3 is TGTGCCAGCAACCTAGCGGGAGGGTACCATGAGCAGTTCTTC. Translation: CASNLAGGYHEQFF.

J is TRBJ1-1 and V is TRBV18, with D unclear. Trimming stripped 5 bases from V and 8 bases from J, with 24 bases between. This CDR3 has 16 amino acids. CDR1 is KGHSH and CDR2 is LQKENI in the germline V gene. CDR3 nucleotides: TGTGCCAGCTCAAACGATCCGGGCGCGACTGACCAAGAAGCTTTCTTT. This codes for CASSNDPGATDQEAFF.

This clonotype was seen a handful of times. The chain combines TRBV11-2 with TRBJ2-1; 7 bases are a match to TRBD2. The V gene end was trimmed by 3 bases and the J gene end by 8 bases; junction bases not matched to a gene: 7. CDR3 size: 14 residues. In germline, CDR1 is SGHAT, CDR2 FQNNGV. The CDR3 loop is CASSFLLAQDEQFF. The CDR3 DNA reads as TGTGCCAGCAGCTTTTTACTAGCGCAAGATGAGCAGTTCTTC.

The V gene is TRBV14, the J gene TRBJ1-1; no firm D call. V shed 1 base and J shed 1 base, with 10 bases lying between them. CDR1 is SGHDN and CDR2 is FVKESK in the germline V gene. The CDR3 length is 15 residues. The CDR3, as DNA: TGTGCCAGCAGCCAAGGTCCATTTACGAACACTGAAGCTTTCTTT. As protein: CASSQGPFTNTEAFF.

This clonotype was detected a few times. This chain's CDR3 is CAISVGQIGQFF. The CDR3 DNA sequence: TGTGCCATCAGTGTTGGCCAAATTGGGCAGTTCTTC. The J gene is TRBJ2-1, the V gene TRBV10-3; no definite D call. The CDR3 contains 12 residues. Germline assignment: CDR1 ENHRY and CDR2 SYGVKD. V dropped 4 bases and J dropped 12 bases, with 13 bases sitting between them.

This clonotype was recorded many times. This chain connects TRBV21-1 to TRBJ2-7; the table calls TRBD2, which could not be checked here. TRBV21-1 is a known pseudogene. The CDR3 has 17 amino acids. The CDR3 is CASSSNKEGRGHYEQYF. The CDR3, as DNA: TGTGCCAGCAGCTCTAACAAGGAGGGACGAGGACACTACGAGCAGTACTTC.

This clonotype was observed a few times. The CDR3, as DNA: TGTGCCAGCACCCTTGGGGTGGAGACACCCCTCCACTTT. Translation: CASTLGVETPLHF. The chain combines TRBV7-9 with TRBJ1-6; no reliable D call. The CDR3 runs 13 residues. Germline V gene data show CDR1 as SEHNR and CDR2 as FQNEAQ (reference sequence). Trimming took off 7 bases at V and 11 bases at J, with 15 bases between the two ends.

This clonotype was seen a handful of times. The V gene is TRBV6-1, the J gene TRBJ2-6; D uncertain. Deletions cut 8 bases from V and 5 bases from J, with 16 bases between. The germline V gene has CDR1 MNHNS and CDR2 SASEGT. The CDR3 has 15 amino acids. The CDR3 nucleotides are TGTGCCAGCGTCTCCCGGGCTGAATGGGCCAACGTCCTGACTTTC. This translates into CASVSRAEWANVLTF.

The chain recombines TRBV12-3 or TRBV12-4 with TRBJ2-1, with D unclear. The V end was cut by 4 bases, the J end by 8 bases, with 9 bases between. The CDR3 is made up of 12 amino acids. The CDR3 region is CASSSRWDEQFF. The CDR3 DNA follows: TGTGCCAGCAGTTCACGGTGGGATGAGCAGTTCTTC.

There are a few counts of this clonotype. The chain has TRBV9 and TRBJ1-3; no firm D call. CDR3 length: 14 residues. From germline, CDR1 is SGDLS and CDR2 YYNGEE. Trimming took 2 bases from V and 0 from J, leaving 6 bases between them. The CDR3 DNA sequence: TGTGCCAGCAGCGTCGCAGGCTCTGGAAACACCATATATTTT. Translating gives CASSVAGSGNTIYF.

This sequence joins TRBV27 and TRBJ1-5; D ambiguous. Trimming shortened V by 5 bases and J by 5 bases, and 10 bases separated the two germline ends. The germline V gene encodes CDR1 MNHEY and CDR2 SMNVEV (reference sequence). This CDR3 spans 13 amino acids. CDR3 bases: TGTGCCAGCAGTAACGGACGGTATCAGCCCCAGCATTTT. It codes for CASSNGRYQPQHF.

The rearrangement uses TRBV20-1 and TRBJ2-1; D is tentatively TRBD1 or TRBD2 (5 bases each). Germline assignment: CDR1 DFQATT and CDR2 SNEGSKA (reference sequence). V was trimmed by 3 bases and J by 3 bases, leaving 30 bases between them. There are 20 residues in the CDR3. CDR3 protein: CSASSEASPYGTPDYNEQFF. CDR3 nucleotides: TGCAGTGCTAGTAGTGAGGCCTCCCCATACGGGACGCCGGACTACAATGAGCAGTTCTTC.